These 13 T cell receptor beta chains were sequenced from one sample in a study of cytomegalovirus exposure and HLA in healthy donors. This PCR relied on a set of 60 Vbeta primers and 13 Jbeta primers. Here immunoSEQ multiplex PCR was the method, and the copy in TCRdb shows in-frame clones only, minus some. The sample includes roughly 180,000 clones, approximately 84% of them seen just once. Material: PBMCs. These receptor sequences come from a girl aged 10 to 17 in good health and CMV-seropositive.

The CDR3 region has the DNA TGTGCCAGCAGCCAAGATCGGGGGGGGAATGAGCAGTTCTTC. Its protein product is CASSQDRGGNEQFF. The chain employs TRBV4-2 and TRBJ2-1; 8 nucleotides match TRBD2. J gave up 7 bases and V 0 bases, and 2 bases lay outside the gene matches. CDR3 length equals 14 residues. Germline-derived CDR1 and CDR2 are LGHNA and YNFKEQ.

The chain joins TRBV25-1 to TRBJ1-6, with D possibly being TRBD1 (5 bases). Trimming cost V 2 bases and J 9 bases, with 11 bases left between them. Germline CDR1 reads MGHDK; CDR2 reads SYGVNS. CDR3 size: 14 residues. CDR3 protein: CASSEQGAGSPLHF. CDR3 DNA: TGTGCCAGCAGTGAACAAGGGGCTGGTTCACCCCTCCACTTT.

The table lists this clone with a few counts. V is TRBV10-1 and J is TRBJ2-3; no definite D call. Germline V gene data show CDR1 as WNHNN and CDR2 as SYGVQD (reference sequence). The ends were cut back, 4 bases at V and 0 bases at J, with 5 bases in the middle. This CDR3 spans 13 amino acids. Written as DNA, the CDR3 is TGCGCCAGCAGTGGAACTAGCACAGATACGCAGTATTTT. Amino acid sequence: CASSGTSTDTQYF.

This clone came up a few times. The chain has TRBV30 and TRBJ2-2; weak D call: TRBD2 (6 bases). The V gene lost 3 bases and the J gene lost 7 bases, with 21 bases spanning the gap. This CDR3 has 16 amino acids. Germline V lookup: CDR1 GTSNPN, CDR2 SVGIG (reference sequence). The CDR3 bases are TGTGCCTGGAGCATCCAACGGGGGACCGGAAGCGGGGAGCTGTTTTTT. It yields the protein CAWSIQRGTGSGELFF.

The V and J genes are TRBV6-5 and TRBJ2-7, with 7 nucleotides matching TRBD1. Per the germline V gene, CDR1 is MNHEY and CDR2 is SVGAGI. The CDR3 is made up of 15 amino acids. V lost 8 bases and J lost 7; bases outside the gene matches: 17. The CDR3, as DNA: TGTGCCAGCGGGCTCAGGGGGAGCGACCTCCTGGAGCAGTACTTC. Translated: CASGLRGSDLLEQYF.

The genes are TRBV5-8 and TRBJ2-3; D is ambiguous. Germline-derived CDR1 and CDR2 are SGHTS and YDEGEE. With 4 bases removed from V and 0 bases from J, the gap between germline ends came to 9 bases. This CDR3 contains 14 residues. Here the CDR3 DNA reads TGTGCCAGCAGCCATGAGCGTAGCACAGATACGCAGTATTTT. As protein: CASSHERSTDTQYF.

This clone was seen a single time. J is TRBJ1-4 and V is TRBV4-1; D not resolved. This CDR3 contains 13 residues. CDR1 is MGHRA, CDR2 YSYEKL, per germline. Trimming took off 4 bases at V and 7 bases at J, with 10 bases between the two ends. The CDR3 coding sequence is TGCGCCAGCAGCCTCGCGCAAGCTGAAAAACTGTTTTTT. It is translated as CASSLAQAEKLFF.

This clone has only one observation. The rearrangement links TRBV4-2 to TRBJ2-3; 9 nucleotides line up with TRBD2. The CDR3 contains 16 residues. Germline CDR1 LGHNA, CDR2 YNFKEQ. Germline trimming cut 3 bases from V and 2 bases from J; bases unmatched to any gene: 6. The CDR3 sequence is CASSQVSGLATDTQYF. Here the CDR3 DNA reads TGTGCCAGCAGCCAGGTTTCGGGACTAGCCACAGATACGCAGTATTTT.

The chain combines TRBV6-1 with TRBJ2-7, with TRBD2 matching over 7 bases. This CDR3 is built from 15 residues. CDR1 MNHNS and CDR2 SASEGT come from the germline V gene. V dropped 4 bases and J dropped 0; count of bases not matched to a gene: 6. The CDR3 region has the DNA TGTGCCAGCAGTGTCCAACTAGCGAGCTCCTACGAGCAGTACTTC. It is translated as CASSVQLASSYEQYF.

The chain combines TRBV25-1 with TRBJ2-7; tentatively, D is TRBD1 (5 bases). Trimming pared 5 bases from V and 0 bases from J, leaving 11 bases between. The CDR3 sequence is 14 residues long. Germline V CDR1 and CDR2: MGHDK, SYGVNS. CDR3 sequence: CASSPIGASYEQYF. CDR3 nucleotides: TGTGCCAGCAGTCCTATAGGGGCCTCCTACGAGCAGTACTTC.

This clone occurred once. The CDR3 region is CASSVSALTGASYGYTF. The DNA for the CDR3 is TGCGCCAGCAGCGTTAGTGCTCTGACAGGGGCGAGCTATGGCTACACCTTC. The chain couples TRBV5-1 to TRBJ1-2, with 8 nucleotides matching TRBD1. CDR1 and CDR2 (germline): SGHRS, YFSETQ. There are 17 residues in the CDR3. The trim removed 4 bases at V and 4 bases at J, leaving 15 bases unmatched.

This clone was detected a few times. The chain combines TRBV5-1 with TRBJ1-3; TRBD1 agrees at 7 bases. V trimming: 4 bases; J trimming: 1 base; junction bases outside the gene matches: 2. The CDR3 is 14 residues long. CDR1 and CDR2 from the germline V gene are SGHRS and YFSETQ. DNA for the CDR3: TGCGCCAGCAGCAAGGGGGCTTCTGGAAACACCATATATTTT. This gives the protein CASSKGASGNTIYF.

The chain couples TRBV19 to TRBJ2-1; a possible D gene is TRBD2 (5 bases). There are 12 residues in the CDR3. Germline V gives CDR1 LNHDA, CDR2 SQIVND (reference sequence). Trimming shortened V by 6 bases and J by 8 bases, and 11 bases separated the two germline ends. The CDR3: CASRFPGDEQFF. CDR3 in DNA: TGTGCCAGTAGATTCCCCGGGGATGAGCAGTTCTTC.